This passage covers 32 T cell receptor beta chains from one sample sequenced in a study of post-analysis software for immune sequencing data. No antigen is known for these receptors. Findings and limits, study-wide: Patients showed TRBV5-6, TRBV5-1 and TRBV20-1 among four to six TRBV segments more frequent than in controls.

Sequencing libraries made from TCR beta cDNA carried unique molecular identifiers. TCRdb reanalysed the PCR reads using MiXCR and keeps one entry per CDR3 protein. Altogether 750,000 to 950,000 distinct CDR3 sequences are present, about half being singletons, with the ten largest covering 4.9%. What was sequenced was blood. These receptor sequences come from a girl aged 5-17 years with multiple sclerosis.

This clonotype was counted between two and nine times. The V call is TRBV4-2, the J call TRBJ2-5, with 12 bases lining up with TRBD2. Losses at the gene ends were 2 bases for V and 2 bases for J; bases not matched to a gene: 3. This CDR3 is built from 16 residues. Germline CDR1 reads LGHNA; CDR2 reads YNFKEQ. The CDR3 DNA reads TGTGCCAGCAGCCAACTAACTAGCGGGGGGCAAGAGACCCAGTACTTC. Its protein product is CASSQLTSGGQETQYF.

This clonotype turned up a few times. J is TRBJ2-5 and V is TRBV20-1; D tentatively reads TRBD1 or TRBD2 (6 bases each). The CDR3 totals 14 residues. V lost 3 bases and J 1 base, leaving 12 bases between the germline ends. Germline-derived CDR1 and CDR2 are DFQATT and SNEGSKA (reference sequence). This chain's CDR3 is CSASGGHSQETQYF. The CDR3 DNA reads as TGCAGTGCTAGTGGGGGGCATTCCCAAGAGACCCAGTACTTC.

The chain employs TRBV20-1 and TRBJ1-5, with 9 bases aligning to TRBD1. The junction had 3 bases not matched to a gene; V was cut back by 5 bases and J by 1 base. Germline CDR1 DFQATT, CDR2 SNEGSKA (reference sequence). This CDR3 contains 14 residues. The DNA of the CDR3 is TGCAGTGCTTGGGACAGGGAGAGCAATCAGCCCCAGCATTTT. Translating gives CSAWDRESNQPQHF.

As for this clonotype: The junction shows a germline mismatch at one end, possibly a read error. The J gene is TRBJ2-1, the V gene TRBV12-3 or TRBV12-4; maybe TRBD1 (6 bases). This CDR3 has 15 residues. CDR3 in DNA: TGTGCCAGCAGCTCCGGGACCCGAAGGGACAATGAGCAGCTCTTC. Amino acid sequence: CASSSGTRRDNEQLF.

This chain links TRBV7-9 with TRBJ2-3, with D perhaps matching TRBD1 (6 bases). From germline, CDR1 is SEHNR and CDR2 FQNEAQ (reference sequence). The CDR3 length is 16 residues. With 7 bases removed from V and 4 bases from J, the gap between germline ends came to 21 bases. CDR3 in DNA: TGTGCCAGCACCGTCCCGAAGGGGGTCGGTGCAGATACGCAGTATTTT. Its translation: CASTVPKGVGADTQYF.

This clonotype has more than one count but fewer than ten. J is TRBJ2-3 and V is TRBV28; D perhaps matches TRBD1 (6 bases). Germline CDR1 is MDHEN and CDR2 is SYDVKM. V lost 5 bases and J 2 bases, leaving 14 bases between the germline ends. The CDR3 runs 15 residues. CDR3 nucleotides: TGTGCCAGCAGTCCCCGGGACACCCTCACAGATACGCAGTATTTT. Protein sequence: CASSPRDTLTDTQYF.

V and J are TRBV10-2 and TRBJ2-1; TRBD1 might be the D (5 bases). V dropped 3 bases and J dropped 12 bases, with 12 bases sitting between them. This CDR3 region has 12 residues. CDR1 is WSHSY and CDR2 is SAAADI in the germline V gene. CDR3 nucleotides: TGCGCCAGCAGTGAAACTACGCAGGGGCAGTTCTTC. This codes for CASSETTQGQFF.

This chain uses TRBV24-1 with TRBJ1-1; a weak D match, TRBD1 (6 bases). V dropped 7 bases and J dropped 7 bases, with 21 bases sitting between them. The length of the CDR3 is 15 residues. Germline CDR1 is KGHDR and CDR2 is SFDVKD. The CDR3 loop reads CATSPGSRGFGEAFF. The CDR3 DNA is TGTGCCACCAGCCCGGGTAGCAGGGGCTTCGGTGAAGCTTTCTTT.

Only a few counts were recorded for this clonotype. This chain links TRBV6-1 with TRBJ2-1; no clear D gene. The CDR3 runs 14 residues. V was shortened by 2 bases and J by 4 bases, with 9 bases between the two germline ends. The germline gives CDR1 MNHNS, CDR2 SASEGT. CDR3 in amino acids: CASSEPVVYNEQFF. CDR3 sequence (DNA): TGTGCCAGCAGTGAACCCGTAGTGTACAATGAGCAGTTCTTC.

Comment on this clonotype: Mismatch with germline at one junction end may stem from a read error. The rearrangement joins TRBV15 to TRBJ1-5, with D uncertain. Germline loops: CDR1 LNHNV, CDR2 YYDKDF (reference sequence). The CDR3 is 15 amino acids. Written as DNA, the CDR3 is TGTGTCACCAGCAGAGGAGGACGTAGCAATCAGCCCCAGCATTTT. It encodes CVTSRGGRSNQPQHF.

The chain couples TRBV5-1 to TRBJ1-4; D is possibly TRBD1 (6 bases). CDR3 length: 19 amino acids. V was cut by 4 bases and J by 5 bases, with 27 bases left in between. CDR1 is SGHRS and CDR2 is YFSETQ in the germline V gene. The CDR3, as DNA: TGCGCCAGCAGCCCCCTTTTTACGGGGGCTCGGACTAAGAATGAAAAACTGTTTTTT. Translated, it gives CASSPLFTGARTKNEKLFF.

Details on this clonotype: This sequence may be a read error, since a much larger clone differs from it by one base. The chain carries TRBV6-5 and TRBJ1-1, with TRBD1 matching 10 bases. CDR1 MNHEY and CDR2 SVGAGI come from the germline V gene. The CDR3 spans 15 residues. V was pared by 4 bases and J by 8 bases, with 10 bases of the junction left unmatched. The CDR3 DNA is TGTGCCAGCAGTTGCTTCCCGGACAGGGGGACCGAAGCTTTCTTT. This encodes CASSCFPDRGTEAFF.

The V call is TRBV11-1, the J call TRBJ2-5, with 8 bases fitting TRBD2. Germline trimming cut 3 bases from V and 5 bases from J; bases unmatched to any gene: 8. CDR3 length: 15 residues. Per germline, CDR1 SGHAT and CDR2 FQDESV (reference sequence). The CDR3 nucleotides read TGTGCCAGCAGCTTGTCCCTAGCGGGTGGCGAGACCCAGTACTTC. This gives the protein CASSLSLAGGETQYF.

The chain employs TRBV29-1 and TRBJ2-7; possible D gene TRBD1, 5 bases. The ends were cut back, 6 bases at V and 7 bases at J, with 16 bases in the middle. The germline V gene encodes CDR1 SQVTM and CDR2 ANQGSEA. This CDR3 has 12 residues. The CDR3 DNA sequence: TGCAGCGTGACAGTATCCTACAATGAGCAGTACTTC. Amino acids: CSVTVSYNEQYF.

The chain joins TRBV7-2 to TRBJ1-2, with D tentatively TRBD1 (6 bases). V was shortened by 0 bases and J by 6 bases, with 17 bases between the two germline ends. The CDR3 spans 16 residues. Germline-derived CDR1 and CDR2 are SGHTA and FQGNSA. The CDR3 nucleotides read TGTGCCAGCAGCTTAGCGTTGGGGGGCGCAGGGGATGGCTACACCTTC. This gives the protein CASSLALGGAGDGYTF. The variable domain in full, completed from reference TRBV7-2 and TRBJ1-2, reads GAGVSQSPSNKVTEKGKDVELRCDPISGHTALYWYRQSLGQGLEFLIYFQGNSAPDKSGLPSDRFSAERTGGSVSTLTIQRTQQEDSAVYLCASSLALGGAGDGYTFGSGTRLTVV.

The chain has TRBV7-9 and TRBJ1-1; 8 bases match TRBD1. CDR1 and CDR2 (germline): SEHNR, FQNEAQ (reference sequence). The CDR3 has 14 residues. V shed 2 bases, J shed 5 bases, and the junction held 4 bases outside the gene matches. This chain's CDR3 is CASSLSDRGTEAFF. The CDR3 nucleotides read TGTGCCAGCAGCTTATCCGACAGGGGTACTGAAGCTTTCTTT.

The chain employs TRBV12-3 or TRBV12-4 and TRBJ1-1, with D unclear. The V end lost 7 bases, the J end lost 1 base, and 7 bases lay between the germline ends. CDR3 length: 12 residues. The CDR3 DNA reads TGTGCCAGCAACAACAGGAACACTGAAGCTTTCTTT. Translated: CASNNRNTEAFF.

This clonotype was seen a few times. V gene TRBV6-5 combines with J gene TRBJ2-3; TRBD1 aligns across 8 bases. Trimming cost V 6 bases and J 3 bases; bases outside gene matches: 5. Germline V gives CDR1 MNHEY, CDR2 SVGAGI. The CDR3 spans 14 residues. Here the CDR3 reads CASSNRGKTDTQYF. The CDR3 DNA sequence: TGTGCCAGCAGCAACAGGGGGAAGACAGATACGCAGTATTTT.

This chain links TRBV2 with TRBJ2-5; no clear D. CDR1 is SNHLY, CDR2 FYNNEI, per germline. The CDR3 runs to 12 residues. V lost 5 bases and J 5 bases, leaving 9 bases between the germline ends. The CDR3 DNA reads as TGTGCCAGCAGTACCCGCCGGGAGACCCAGTACTTC. Translating it yields CASSTRRETQYF.

This clonotype was observed a few times. The gene calls are TRBV5-5 and TRBJ2-1; a possible D gene is TRBD2 (5 bases). V lost 2 bases, J lost 0 bases, and 18 bases lay in between. The CDR3 extends over 18 amino acids. The germline CDR1 and CDR2 sequences are SGHKS and YYEKEE (reference sequence). The CDR3 loop reads CASSLADLRTSSYNEQFF. CDR3 nucleotides: TGTGCCAGCAGCTTAGCGGACCTACGTACCAGCTCCTACAATGAGCAGTTCTTC.

The rearrangement links TRBV20-1 to TRBJ1-5; D gene uncertain. The CDR3 runs to 13 residues. Deletions cut 6 bases from V and 7 bases from J, with 16 bases between. The germline gives CDR1 DFQATT, CDR2 SNEGSKA (reference sequence). The CDR3 reads CSAREFKEQPQHF. The CDR3 DNA reads as TGCAGTGCCCGAGAGTTCAAGGAGCAGCCCCAGCATTTT.

In regard to this clonotype: Its ends do not fully match the called genes, so a read error is possible. The chain has TRBV9 and TRBJ2-1; weak D call: TRBD1 (5 bases). The J call is doubtful: the DNA matches TRBJ2-7 better. The germline CDR1 and CDR2 sequences are SGDLS and YYNGEE. The CDR3 is 14 residues long. The CDR3 DNA reads as TGTGCCGGCAGCGTAGCAGGGTACCCCTACGAGCAGTACTTC. This sequence encodes CAGSVAGYPYEQYF.

In its sample, this clonotype was seen once. The V gene is TRBV4-2, the J gene TRBJ1-2; 9 bases align to TRBD1. CDR1 is LGHNA and CDR2 is YNFKEQ in the germline V gene. The J segment lost 5 bases and the V segment lost 0 bases, leaving 7 bases of the junction unmatched. The CDR3 has 16 amino acids. CDR3 residues: CASSQDLRTGEYGYTF. The CDR3 DNA is TGTGCCAGCAGCCAAGATCTTAGGACAGGGGAGTATGGCTACACCTTC.

The chain joins TRBV5-1 to TRBJ1-1; D perhaps matches TRBD1 (6 bases). The CDR3 loop spans 19 amino acids. Trimming took 4 bases from V and 0 from J, leaving 25 bases between them. Germline CDR1 and CDR2: SGHRS and YFSETQ. The CDR3 DNA reads as TGCGCCAGCAGCGCCACCGGGACAAGATCCTTATCGTTGAACACTGAAGCTTTCTTT. Its translation: CASSATGTRSLSLNTEAFF.

The chain uses TRBV7-9 and TRBJ1-2, with 7 bases aligning to TRBD1. Germline loops: CDR1 SEHNR, CDR2 FQNEAQ (reference sequence). CDR3 length equals 14 residues. The trim removed 5 bases at V and 3 bases at J, leaving 6 bases unmatched. For the CDR3, the DNA is TGTGCCAGCAGCCCCCGTGGACAGGACTATGGCTACACCTTC. Its protein product is CASSPRGQDYGYTF.

The gene calls are TRBV5-1 and TRBJ2-5; D possibly matches TRBD1 or TRBD2 (6 bases each). V gave up 6 bases and J gave up 2 bases, with 17 bases separating them. The CDR3 loop spans 15 amino acids. Germline CDR1 is SGHRS and CDR2 is YFSETQ. In nucleotides, the CDR3 is TGCGCCAGCACAGGGGCTAGCGAAAAACAAGAGACCCAGTACTTC. Its protein is CASTGASEKQETQYF. The full variable domain, in which reference TRBV5-1 and TRBJ2-5 provide the parts outside the CDR3, is KAGVTQTPRYLIKTRGQQVTLSCSPISGHRSVSWYQQTPGQGLQFLFEYFSETQRNKGNFPGRFSGRQFSNSRSEMNVSTLELGDSALYLCASTGASEKQETQYFGPGTRLLVL.

This clonotype appeared a few times. One end of the junction does not line up with germline, which may come from a read error. The chain has TRBV15 and TRBJ1-1; D ambiguous. Germline lookup yields CDR1 LNHNV and CDR2 YYDKDF (reference sequence). This CDR3 comprises 14 residues. The CDR3, as DNA: TGTGCCACCAGCAGAGATCGTTCGTACACTGAGGCTTTCTTT. Encoded protein: CATSRDRSYTEAFF.

The V gene is TRBV20-1, the J gene TRBJ2-5; TRBD1 agrees at 9 bases. J was trimmed by 4 bases and V by 3 bases; bases with no gene match: 9. From germline, CDR1 is DFQATT and CDR2 SNEGSKA (reference sequence). The CDR3 has 15 amino acids. CDR3 residues: CSASAGTGLGETQYF. The CDR3 region has the DNA TGCAGTGCTAGTGCCGGGACAGGGTTGGGAGAGACCCAGTACTTC.

The V call is TRBV12-3 or TRBV12-4, the J call TRBJ2-3, with 11 bases lining up with TRBD2. Trimming removed 5 bases from V and 4 bases from J; junction bases left unmatched: 5. This CDR3 has 15 residues. The CDR3 sequence is CASSPGLAESDTQYF. The CDR3 DNA follows: TGTGCCAGCAGTCCGGGACTAGCGGAATCAGATACGCAGTATTTT.

The rearrangement links TRBV12-3 or TRBV12-4 to TRBJ2-7; 7 bases align to TRBD2. This CDR3 has 16 amino acids. V lost 7 bases and J lost 6; bases outside the gene matches: 18. The CDR3 nucleotides are TGTGCCAGCACCCCGTGGGGGGGTCCTGCAGAACTCGAGCAGTACTTC. Translated: CASTPWGGPAELEQYF.

The J gene is TRBJ2-7, the V gene TRBV7-2; the D gene is possibly TRBD2 (7 bases). This CDR3 spans 17 amino acids. Trimming took 2 bases from V and 6 from J, leaving 23 bases between them. Germline CDR1 reads SGHTA; CDR2 reads FQGNSA. The CDR3 loop is CASSLRGGGQSGFEQYF. The DNA for the CDR3 is TGTGCCAGCAGCTTAAGAGGGGGAGGGCAATCCGGCTTCGAGCAGTACTTC.

The chain combines TRBV7-9 with TRBJ2-2; the match to TRBD2 covers 12 bases. The CDR3 has 17 residues. V gave up 6 bases and J gave up 4 bases; unmatched junction bases: 9. The V gene's germline CDR1 is SEHNR and CDR2 FQNEAQ (reference sequence). The CDR3 region has the DNA TGTGCCAGCAGTCCGCTTTCTAGCGGGAGGGCCACCGGGGAGCTGTTTTTT. Its protein is CASSPLSSGRATGELFF. Based on the CDR3 plus reference TRBV7-9 and TRBJ2-2, the full variable domain is DTGVSQNPRHKITKRGQNVTFRCDPISEHNRLYWYRQTLGQGPEFLTYFQNEAQLEKSRLLSDRFSAERPKGSFSTLEIQRTEQGDSAMYLCASSPLSSGRATGELFFGEGSRLTVL.